This is a list of T cell receptor beta chains from one sample in a study of T cells in Graves' hyperthyroidism and ophthalmopathy. TCRdb re-called the multiplex PCR reads with MiXCR, one entry per CDR3 protein. The sample has approximately 320,000 distinct CDR3 sequences, roughly 15% seen once. The sequenced material came from blood. The receptors derive from a man aged 30-40 years with Graves' hyperthyroidism. CDR3s include the opening cysteine and the closing phenylalanine or tryptophan. D genes are given only for firm matches. Only part of the rows carry a size: once, few, many, or a class if the clone is expanded.

d_gene: TRBD1; len: 16; v_gene: TRBV7-2; abundance: many; j_gene: TRBJ2-7; CDR3aa: CASSPGGTGWSYEQYF; CDR3nt: TGTGCCAGCAGCCCAGGAGGGACAGGGTGGTCCTACGAGCAGTACTTC
d_gene: TRBD2; len: 17; v_gene: TRBV18; abundance: -; j_gene: TRBJ2-1; CDR3aa: CASSHFYPGLAGTEQFF; CDR3nt: TGTGCCAGCTCACACTTTTACCCGGGACTAGCGGGAACTGAGCAGTTCTTC
d_gene: -; len: 12; v_gene: TRBV30; abundance: -; j_gene: TRBJ2-3; CDR3aa: CAWSVSLDTQYF; CDR3nt: TGTGCCTGGAGTGTATCCCTAGATACGCAGTATTTT
d_gene: TRBD1; len: 16; v_gene: TRBV5-4; abundance: -; j_gene: TRBJ2-2; CDR3aa: CASSFRGTANTGELFF; CDR3nt: TGTGCCAGCAGCTTTCGTGGGACAGCGAACACCGGGGAGCTGTTTTTT
d_gene: TRBD2; len: 15; v_gene: TRBV28; abundance: many; j_gene: TRBJ2-1; CDR3aa: CASSIRLAGFDEQFF; CDR3nt: TGTGCCAGCAGTATACGACTAGCGGGATTCGATGAGCAGTTCTTC
d_gene: -; len: 12; v_gene: TRBV15; abundance: many; j_gene: TRBJ2-3; CDR3aa: CATKDSTDTQYF; CDR3nt: TGTGCCACCAAGGACAGCACAGATACGCAGTATTTT
d_gene: -; len: 15; v_gene: TRBV27; abundance: many; j_gene: TRBJ1-1; CDR3aa: CASRNTGGRDTEAFF; CDR3nt: TGTGCCAGCAGAAATACCGGAGGGAGAGACACTGAAGCTTTCTTT
d_gene: TRBD1; len: 17; v_gene: TRBV28; abundance: many; j_gene: TRBJ2-3; CDR3aa: CASTGATGAGGTDTQYF; CDR3nt: TGTGCCAGCACGGGTGCGACAGGGGCCGGCGGCACAGATACGCAGTATTTT
d_gene: -; len: 13; v_gene: TRBV5-1; abundance: many; j_gene: TRBJ2-7; CDR3aa: CASSFDSTYEQYF; CDR3nt: TGCGCCAGCAGCTTTGACAGCACCTACGAGCAGTACTTC
d_gene: -; len: 13; v_gene: TRBV5-1; abundance: many; j_gene: TRBJ2-2; CDR3aa: CASSLGGTGELFF; CDR3nt: TGTGCCAGCAGCTTAGGGGGGACCGGGGAGCTGTTTTTT
d_gene: -; len: 12; v_gene: TRBV5-4; abundance: few; j_gene: TRBJ2-1; CDR3aa: CASSDRTNEQFF; CDR3nt: TGTGCCAGCAGCGACCGGACGAATGAGCAGTTCTTC
d_gene: -; len: 15; v_gene: TRBV27; abundance: many; j_gene: TRBJ1-5; CDR3aa: CASRTHGTNDQPQHF; CDR3nt: TGTGCCAGTAGAACCCACGGGACGAACGATCAGCCCCAGCATTTT
d_gene: TRBD1; len: 13; v_gene: TRBV11-3; abundance: few; j_gene: TRBJ2-1; CDR3aa: CASRGTGYNEQFF; CDR3nt: TGTGCCAGCAGGGGGACAGGGTACAATGAGCAGTTCTTC
d_gene: TRBD1; len: 15; v_gene: TRBV6-5; abundance: many; j_gene: TRBJ1-1; CDR3aa: CASSYGGQPVTEAFF; CDR3nt: TGTGCCAGCAGTTACGGGGGACAGCCGGTCACTGAAGCTTTCTTT
d_gene: TRBD2; len: 13; v_gene: TRBV7-3; abundance: many; j_gene: TRBJ2-7; CDR3aa: CASSQREGAKQYF; CDR3nt: TGTGCCAGCAGCCAGCGGGAGGGGGCTAAGCAGTACTTC
d_gene: -; len: 15; v_gene: TRBV7-9; abundance: many; j_gene: TRBJ2-3; CDR3aa: CASSLGLGETDTQYF; CDR3nt: TGTGCCAGCAGCTTAGGACTAGGGGAAACAGATACGCAGTATTTT
d_gene: -; len: 16; v_gene: TRBV11-2; abundance: many; j_gene: TRBJ2-4; CDR3aa: CASSRTQGEVKNIQYF; CDR3nt: TGTGCCAGCAGCCGAACTCAGGGGGAGGTCAAAAACATTCAGTACTTC
d_gene: TRBD2; len: 15; v_gene: TRBV7-9; abundance: many; j_gene: TRBJ2-3; CDR3aa: CASNTATSGTDTQYF; CDR3nt: TGTGCCAGCAATACAGCGACTAGCGGGACAGATACGCAGTATTTT
d_gene: -; len: 10; v_gene: TRBV2; abundance: many; j_gene: TRBJ1-1; CDR3aa: CASSLIEAFF; CDR3nt: TGTGCCAGCAGTCTTATTGAAGCTTTCTTT
d_gene: TRBD1; len: 12; v_gene: TRBV29-1; abundance: many; j_gene: TRBJ1-2; CDR3aa: CSARQGNYGYTF; CDR3nt: TGCAGCGCGAGACAGGGGAACTATGGCTACACCTTC
d_gene: TRBD1; len: 14; v_gene: TRBV12-3/TRBV12-4; abundance: -; j_gene: TRBJ1-4; CDR3aa: CASSSTGGEEKLFF; CDR3nt: TGTGCCAGCAGTTCCACAGGGGGCGAGGAAAAACTGTTTTTT
d_gene: -; len: 14; v_gene: TRBV5-6; abundance: -; j_gene: TRBJ2-3; CDR3aa: CASSFGLNTDTQYF; CDR3nt: TGTGCCAGCAGCTTCGGACTAAATACCGATACGCAGTATTTT
d_gene: TRBD1; len: 14; v_gene: TRBV6-1; abundance: few; j_gene: TRBJ2-7; CDR3aa: CATTTGDRGGEQYF; CDR3nt: TGTGCCACCACCACCGGGGACAGGGGTGGCGAGCAGTACTTC
d_gene: TRBD2; len: 14; v_gene: TRBV7-9; abundance: many; j_gene: TRBJ2-7; CDR3aa: CASSQAGGTYEQYF; CDR3nt: TGTGCCAGCAGCCAAGCGGGAGGAACCTACGAGCAGTACTTC
d_gene: -; len: 15; v_gene: TRBV6-1; abundance: many; j_gene: TRBJ1-4; CDR3aa: CASSPSLATNEKLFF; CDR3nt: TGTGCCAGCAGCCCAAGTTTGGCAACTAATGAAAAACTGTTTTTT
d_gene: -; len: 12; v_gene: TRBV5-1; abundance: -; j_gene: TRBJ2-4; CDR3aa: CASSLEDNIQYF; CDR3nt: TGCGCCAGCAGCTTAGAGGATAACATTCAGTACTTC
d_gene: -; len: 15; v_gene: TRBV6-9; abundance: once; j_gene: TRBJ2-7; CDR3aa: CASSYRRGPSYEQYF; CDR3nt: TGTGCCAGCAGTTACCGGCGGGGGCCCTCCTACGAGCAGTACTTC
d_gene: -; len: 12; v_gene: TRBV20-1; abundance: many; j_gene: TRBJ2-1; CDR3aa: CSAPDQVNEQFF; CDR3nt: TGCAGTGCCCCGGACCAAGTCAATGAGCAGTTCTTC
d_gene: -; len: 13; v_gene: TRBV25-1; abundance: few; j_gene: TRBJ2-2; CDR3aa: CASRVFNTGELFF; CDR3nt: TGTGCCAGCAGGGTCTTTAACACCGGGGAGCTGTTTTTT